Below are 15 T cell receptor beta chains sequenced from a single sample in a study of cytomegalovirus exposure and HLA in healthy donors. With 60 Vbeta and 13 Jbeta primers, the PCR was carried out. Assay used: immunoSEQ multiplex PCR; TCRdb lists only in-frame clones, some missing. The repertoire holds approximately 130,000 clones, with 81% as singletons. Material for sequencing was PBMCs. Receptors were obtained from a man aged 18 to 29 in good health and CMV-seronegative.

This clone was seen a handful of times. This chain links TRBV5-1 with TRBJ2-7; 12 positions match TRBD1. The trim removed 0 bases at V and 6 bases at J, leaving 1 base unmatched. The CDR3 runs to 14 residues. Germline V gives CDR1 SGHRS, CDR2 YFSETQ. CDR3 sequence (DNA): TGCGCCAGCAGCTTGGGGGACAGGGGGCGCGAGCAGTACTTC. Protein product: CASSLGDRGREQYF.

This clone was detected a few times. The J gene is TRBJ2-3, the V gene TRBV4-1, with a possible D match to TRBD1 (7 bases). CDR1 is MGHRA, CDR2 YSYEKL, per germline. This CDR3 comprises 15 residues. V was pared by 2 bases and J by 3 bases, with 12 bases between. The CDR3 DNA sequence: TGCGCCAGCAGCCAAACAGGGGCGGGAACAGATACGCAGTATTTT. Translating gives CASSQTGAGTDTQYF.

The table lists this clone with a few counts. The CDR3: CASSQVGREKLFF. The DNA of the CDR3 is TGCGCCAGCAGCCAAGTGGGCAGAGAAAAACTGTTTTTT. The V gene is TRBV4-1, the J gene TRBJ1-4; unclear D gene. The V end lost 1 base, the J end lost 8 bases, and 8 bases lay between the germline ends. CDR3 length: 13 residues. Germline V gives CDR1 MGHRA, CDR2 YSYEKL.

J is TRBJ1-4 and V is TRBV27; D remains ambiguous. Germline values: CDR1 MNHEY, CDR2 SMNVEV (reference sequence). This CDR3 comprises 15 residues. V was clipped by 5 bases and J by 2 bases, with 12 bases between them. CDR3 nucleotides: TGTGCCAGCAGTACCTCAAGCAATACTAATGAAAAACTGTTTTTT. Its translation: CASSTSSNTNEKLFF.

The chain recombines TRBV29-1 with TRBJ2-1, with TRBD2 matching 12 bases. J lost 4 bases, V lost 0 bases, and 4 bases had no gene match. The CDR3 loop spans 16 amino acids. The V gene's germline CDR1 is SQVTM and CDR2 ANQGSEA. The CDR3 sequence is CSVEDVLAGGYNEQFF. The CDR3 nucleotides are TGCAGCGTTGAAGATGTTCTAGCGGGGGGGTACAATGAGCAGTTCTTC.

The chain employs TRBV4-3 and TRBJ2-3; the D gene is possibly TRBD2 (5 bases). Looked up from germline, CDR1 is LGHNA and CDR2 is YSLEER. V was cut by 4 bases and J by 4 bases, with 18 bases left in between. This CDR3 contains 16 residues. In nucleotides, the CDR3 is TGCGCCAGCAGCCTTACCATCGGGGTGACCCCAGATACGCAGTATTTT. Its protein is CASSLTIGVTPDTQYF.

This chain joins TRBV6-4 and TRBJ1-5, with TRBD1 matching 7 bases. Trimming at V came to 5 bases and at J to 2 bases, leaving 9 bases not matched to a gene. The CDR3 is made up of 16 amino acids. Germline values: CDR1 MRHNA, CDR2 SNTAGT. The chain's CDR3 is CASSPNDRDGNQPQHF. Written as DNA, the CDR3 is TGTGCCAGCAGTCCTAACGACAGGGATGGCAATCAGCCCCAGCATTTT.

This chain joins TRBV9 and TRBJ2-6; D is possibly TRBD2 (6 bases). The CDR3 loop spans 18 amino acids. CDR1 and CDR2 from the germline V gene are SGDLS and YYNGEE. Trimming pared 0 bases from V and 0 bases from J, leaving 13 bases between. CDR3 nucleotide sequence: TGTGCCAGCAGCGTAGATATAGCGGTTTTCTCTGGGGCCAACGTCCTGACTTTC. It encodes CASSVDIAVFSGANVLTF.

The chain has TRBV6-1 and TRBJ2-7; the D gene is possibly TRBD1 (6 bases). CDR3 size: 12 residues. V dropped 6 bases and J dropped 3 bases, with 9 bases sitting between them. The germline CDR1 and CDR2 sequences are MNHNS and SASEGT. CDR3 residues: CASSGQYYEQYF. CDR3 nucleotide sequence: TGTGCCAGCAGCGGACAGTACTACGAGCAGTACTTC.

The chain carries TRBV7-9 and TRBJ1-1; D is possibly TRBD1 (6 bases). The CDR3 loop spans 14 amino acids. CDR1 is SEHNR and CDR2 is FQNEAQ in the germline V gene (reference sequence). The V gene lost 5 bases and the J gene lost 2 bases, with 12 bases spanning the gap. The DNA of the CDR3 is TGTGCCAGCAGCCGGGACATATACAACACTGAAGCTTTCTTT. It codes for CASSRDIYNTEAFF.

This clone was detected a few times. The CDR3 DNA reads TGTGCCAGCAGTAGGGGGCCGTCGGGGGAGCAGTACTTC. This encodes CASSRGPSGEQYF. This chain links TRBV6-5 with TRBJ2-7, with 7 bases matching TRBD1. J gave up 7 bases and V 5 bases, and 8 bases lay outside the gene matches. This CDR3 is built from 13 residues. Germline CDR1 MNHEY, CDR2 SVGAGI.

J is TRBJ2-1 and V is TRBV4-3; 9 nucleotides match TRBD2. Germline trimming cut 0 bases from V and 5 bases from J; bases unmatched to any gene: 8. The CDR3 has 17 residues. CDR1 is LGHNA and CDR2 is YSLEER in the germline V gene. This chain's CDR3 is CASSQDVGRGGHNEQFF. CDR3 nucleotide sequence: TGCGCCAGCAGCCAAGATGTTGGGCGGGGGGGCCACAATGAGCAGTTCTTC.

CDR3 region: CASRRGTGGSANYGYTF. The CDR3 DNA is TGTGCCAGCAGACGTGGGACAGGGGGTAGTGCTAACTATGGCTACACCTTC. The rearrangement joins TRBV28 to TRBJ1-2; 11 bases line up with TRBD1. V shed 6 bases, J shed 0 bases, and the junction held 9 bases outside the gene matches. The CDR3 is made up of 17 amino acids. Per germline, CDR1 MDHEN and CDR2 SYDVKM.

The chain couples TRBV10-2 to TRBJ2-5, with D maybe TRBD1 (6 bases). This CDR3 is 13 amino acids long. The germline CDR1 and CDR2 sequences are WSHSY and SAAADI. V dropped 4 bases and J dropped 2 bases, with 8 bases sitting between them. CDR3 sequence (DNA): TGCGCCAGCAGTGGGACAGTTCAAGAGACCCAGTACTTC. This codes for CASSGTVQETQYF.

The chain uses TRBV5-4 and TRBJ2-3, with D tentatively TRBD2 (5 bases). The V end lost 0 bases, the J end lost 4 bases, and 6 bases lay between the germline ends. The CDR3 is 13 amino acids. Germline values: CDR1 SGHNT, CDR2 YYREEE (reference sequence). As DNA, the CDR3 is TGTGCCAGCAGCTTGGCCGGGGCAGATACGCAGTATTTT. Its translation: CASSLAGADTQYF. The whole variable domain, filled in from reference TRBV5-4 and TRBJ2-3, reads ETGVTQSPTHLIKTRGQQVTLRCSSQSGHNTVSWYQQALGQGPQFIFQYYREEENGRGNFPPRFSGLQFPNYSSELNVNALELDDSALYLCASSLAGADTQYFGPGTRLTVL.